Given below is one TCR beta chain in context. This specimen comes from a study of blood T cell repertoires in COVID-19. At the level of the study: The United States, Italy and Spain supplied acute and convalescent COVID-19 samples. The cDNA or gDNA used as material had been derived from T cells, B-cell-depleted T cells, or PBMCs.

Per the authors' pipeline: Cell counts per sample came from amplifying reference gene primers. Sequenced by immunoSEQ multiplex PCR; TCRdb stores in-frame clones only, minus some. That table is the source of V, J and clone size, and D and trimming were worked out from the DNA. The profile shows roughly 130,000 clones, roughly 84% of them singletons. The CDR3 has 14 amino acids. In germline, CDR1 is SGHTS, CDR2 YDEGEE. Trimming took off 1 base at V and 2 bases at J, with 8 bases between the two ends. Material: peripheral blood. The source of this sequence is a woman aged 30 to 39 who had recovered from COVID-19. The chain couples TRBV5-8 to TRBJ2-3, with a possible D match to TRBD2 (5 bases). As DNA, the CDR3 is TGTGCCAGCAGCTTGCGGGATAACACAGATACGCAGTATTTT. Translation gives CASSLRDNTDTQYF.